The next 32 T cell receptor beta chains were all read from a single sample in a study of CD4+ T cells in melanoma. Clones were sequenced by immunoSEQ multiplex PCR, and TCRdb holds only the in-frame ones, with some missing. The sample yields around 130,000 clones, nearly 95% seen once. The receptors derive from a human donor with melanoma.

The CDR3 loop reads CASRGISESLNQPQHF. The CDR3 nucleotides are TGTGCCAGCAGGGGGATCAGCGAGTCGCTCAATCAGCCCCAGCATTTT. The chain employs TRBV6-6 and TRBJ1-5; D gene unclear. There are 16 residues in the CDR3. Germline V gene data show CDR1 as MNHNY and CDR2 as SVGAGI (reference sequence). With 6 bases removed from V and 3 bases from J, the gap between germline ends came to 18 bases.

The V and J genes are TRBV11-3 and TRBJ1-4, with TRBD1 matching 7 bases. Germline assignment: CDR1 SGHNT and CDR2 YENEEA. V lost 5 bases and J lost 8; bases outside the gene matches: 8. CDR3 length equals 14 residues. CDR3 coding DNA: TGTGCCAGCAGCGCCGGAGGGGGCGCGGAAAAACTGTTTTTT. As protein: CASSAGGGAEKLFF.

This chain uses TRBV7-2 with TRBJ1-2; 10 positions agree with TRBD1. Germline V gene data show CDR1 as SGHTA and CDR2 as FQGNSA. The CDR3 runs 15 residues. The J segment lost 3 bases and the V segment lost 1 base, leaving 2 bases of the junction unmatched. The CDR3 DNA follows: TGTGCCAGCAGCTTAGACGGACAGGGGGACTATGGCTACACCTTC. Encoded protein: CASSLDGQGDYGYTF.

This chain links TRBV6-1 with TRBJ1-3, with unresolved D. Deletions cut 7 bases from V and 0 bases from J, with 10 bases between. The CDR3 loop spans 14 amino acids. Germline-derived CDR1 and CDR2 are MNHNS and SASEGT. The CDR3 sequence is CASMRVYSGNTIYF. The CDR3 nucleotides read TGTGCCAGCATGAGGGTCTACTCTGGAAACACCATATATTTT.

This chain joins TRBV6-1 and TRBJ2-3, with 8 bases fitting TRBD2. This CDR3 is 16 amino acids long. V trimming: 0 bases; J trimming: 1 base; junction bases outside the gene matches: 3. Germline assignment: CDR1 MNHNS and CDR2 SASEGT. CDR3 nucleotide sequence: TGTGCCAGCAGTGAAGCCATCGGGGGGGGCACAGATACGCAGTATTTT. The encoded protein is CASSEAIGGGTDTQYF.

The rearrangement links TRBV18 to TRBJ2-5; D possibly corresponds to TRBD1 (5 bases). V gave up 4 bases and J gave up 5 bases, with 20 bases separating them. In germline, CDR1 is KGHSH, CDR2 LQKENI. This CDR3 comprises 16 residues. DNA for the CDR3: TGTGCCAGCTCACTTAACCCCGGCAGGGCGGAGGAGACCCAGTACTTC. This codes for CASSLNPGRAEETQYF. Full variable domain (outside the CDR3, taken from reference TRBV18 and TRBJ2-5): NAGVMQNPRHLVRRRGQEARLRCSPMKGHSHVYWYRQLPEEGLKFMVYLQKENIIDESGMPKERFSAEFPKEGPSILRIQQVVRGDSAAYFCASSLNPGRAEETQYFGPGTRLLVL.

The chain carries TRBV19 and TRBJ2-7; 9 bases fit TRBD1. This CDR3 comprises 14 residues. The germline V gene encodes CDR1 LNHDA and CDR2 SQIVND (reference sequence). J lost 3 bases, V lost 6 bases, and 6 bases had no gene match. The CDR3 is CASRNPGQGYEQYF. CDR3 bases: TGTGCCAGTAGAAACCCGGGACAGGGCTACGAGCAGTACTTC. The full variable domain, in which reference TRBV19 and TRBJ2-7 provide the parts outside the CDR3, is DGGITQSPKYLFRKEGQNVTLSCEQNLNHDAMYWYRQDPGQGLRLIYYSQIVNDFQKGDIAEGYSVSREKKESFPLTVTSAQKNPTAFYLCASRNPGQGYEQYFGPGTRLTVT.

This rearrangement joins TRBV29-1 to TRBJ2-1; 13 nucleotides agree with TRBD2. CDR1 and CDR2 from the germline V gene are SQVTM and ANQGSEA. The V gene end was trimmed by 7 bases and the J gene end by 2 bases; junction bases not matched to a gene: 8. The CDR3 has 16 residues. As DNA, the CDR3 is TGCAGCGCACAGGGACTAGCGGGGAACCCCTACAATGAGCAGTTCTTC. Translating gives CSAQGLAGNPYNEQFF.

The chain has TRBV11-3 and TRBJ2-7; D might be TRBD1 or TRBD2, each matching 5 bases. Trimming removed 2 bases at V and 5 bases at J, with 10 bases between. This CDR3 is built from 13 residues. Germline V gene lookup returns CDR1 SGHNT and CDR2 YENEEA. CDR3 in DNA: TGTGCCAGCAGCTTACTTCTGGGGGACGAGCAGTACTTC. Protein sequence: CASSLLLGDEQYF. The variable domain in full, completed from reference TRBV11-3 and TRBJ2-7, reads EAGVVQSPRYKIIEKKQPVAFWCNPISGHNTLYWYLQNLGQGPELLIRYENEEAVDDSQLPKDRFSAERLKGVDSTLKIQPAELGDSAVYLCASSLLLGDEQYFGPGTRLTVT.

The chain combines TRBV9 with TRBJ2-3; a weak D match, TRBD2 (6 bases). V dropped 4 bases and J dropped 0 bases, with 15 bases sitting between them. This CDR3 is built from 16 residues. Germline V CDR1 and CDR2: SGDLS, YYNGEE. CDR3 DNA sequence: TGTGCCAGCAGCCCTGGGAGGTTCACTAGCACAGATACGCAGTATTTT. Amino acid sequence: CASSPGRFTSTDTQYF.

J is TRBJ1-1 and V is TRBV5-1, with D unclear. CDR3 length: 14 amino acids. Germline CDR1 SGHRS, CDR2 YFSETQ. The V and J ends lost 3 bases and 1 base respectively, with 10 bases between them. The CDR3 reads CASSSSPGNTEAFF. The CDR3 DNA reads as TGCGCCAGCAGCTCGTCCCCGGGGAACACTGAAGCTTTCTTT.

The chain is built from TRBV18 and TRBJ1-1; a weak D match, TRBD1 (6 bases). Germline V gives CDR1 KGHSH, CDR2 LQKENI. This CDR3 has 13 amino acids. V gave up 7 bases and J gave up 5 bases, with 14 bases separating them. CDR3 in DNA: TGTGCCAGCTTGAGGGGGTTGAGGACTGAAGCTTTCTTT. As protein: CASLRGLRTEAFF.

This sequence joins TRBV10-1 and TRBJ2-3; TRBD1 agrees at 8 bases. The length of the CDR3 is 16 residues. Germline trimming cut 4 bases from V and 3 bases from J; bases unmatched to any gene: 9. Germline-derived CDR1 and CDR2 are WNHNN and SYGVQD (reference sequence). This CDR3 reads CASSGVRGRTTDTQYF. CDR3 nucleotide sequence: TGCGCCAGCAGTGGTGTCAGGGGGCGGACAACAGATACGCAGTATTTT.

The chain carries TRBV5-1 and TRBJ2-5; D is tentatively TRBD1 or TRBD2 (6 bases each). V lost 0 bases and J 5 bases, leaving 20 bases between the germline ends. Germline values: CDR1 SGHRS, CDR2 YFSETQ. CDR3 length: 17 residues. As DNA, the CDR3 is TGCGCCAGCAGCTTGGTTCTCGGAGGGGGTGGAGCGGAGACCCAGTACTTC. Translation: CASSLVLGGGGAETQYF.

The CDR3 nucleotides are TGTGCCAGCACCCTTACCCTCGGGCCCCAGCATTTT. Protein sequence: CASTLTLGPQHF. The rearrangement uses TRBV28 and TRBJ1-5; D not resolved. The germline gives CDR1 MDHEN, CDR2 SYDVKM. The CDR3 runs to 12 residues. Trimming removed 7 bases at V and 9 bases at J, with 13 bases between.

The chain joins TRBV13 to TRBJ2-1; 8 bases line up with TRBD2. Trimming at V came to 3 bases and at J to 8 bases, leaving 9 bases not matched to a gene. There are 15 residues in the CDR3. Germline assignment: CDR1 PRHDT and CDR2 FYEKMQ (reference sequence). CDR3 bases: TGTGCCAGCAGCTTGTCGGGGGGGCCCTCCGATGAGCAGTTCTTC. This gives the protein CASSLSGGPSDEQFF.

The chain joins TRBV11-2 to TRBJ2-1; perhaps TRBD2 as D (5 bases). The CDR3 runs 14 residues. Trimming stripped 4 bases from V and 8 bases from J, with 15 bases between. CDR1 SGHAT and CDR2 FQNNGV come from the germline V gene. The CDR3 is CASSSGGGYDEQFF. CDR3 DNA: TGTGCCAGCAGCTCCGGTGGCGGGTATGATGAGCAGTTCTTC.

A remark on this clone: At the DNA level, this CDR3 is encoded by other sequences in the same sample as well. CDR3 in amino acids: CASSYEGTVGSPLHF. In DNA, the CDR3 is TGTGCCAGCAGTTACGAAGGGACCGTGGGTTCACCCCTCCACTTT. This sequence joins TRBV6-5 and TRBJ1-6; weak D call: TRBD1 (5 bases). Trimming pared 2 bases from V and 9 bases from J, leaving 14 bases between. Germline CDR1 MNHEY, CDR2 SVGAGI. The CDR3 extends over 15 amino acids.

This rearrangement joins TRBV29-1 to TRBJ1-2; no definite D call. The CDR3 runs 10 residues. Looked up from germline, CDR1 is SQVTM and CDR2 is ANQGSEA. V was pared by 7 bases and J by 12 bases, with 15 bases between. The CDR3 sequence: CSDGRTLDTF. The CDR3 DNA follows: TGCAGCGACGGACGGACCTTAGACACCTTC.

The chain combines TRBV2 with TRBJ1-5; no reliable D call. The CDR3 sequence is 14 residues long. V was trimmed by 6 bases and J by 5 bases, leaving 14 bases between them. Germline lookup yields CDR1 SNHLY and CDR2 FYNNEI. This chain's CDR3 is CASRSGVYDQPQHF. The CDR3 region has the DNA TGTGCCAGCAGGAGCGGGGTTTACGATCAGCCCCAGCATTTT.

The chain uses TRBV30 and TRBJ1-6; D perhaps matches TRBD1 (6 bases). The CDR3 loop spans 14 amino acids. Germline V gene data show CDR1 as GTSNPN and CDR2 as SVGIG (reference sequence). With 0 bases removed from V and 8 bases from J, the gap between germline ends came to 11 bases. The CDR3 DNA is TGTGCCTGGAGTGTAGGGGGAGGGGATTCACCCCTCCACTTT. It translates to CAWSVGGGDSPLHF.

The chain carries TRBV2 and TRBJ2-3, with 12 bases matching TRBD1. Germline V gives CDR1 SNHLY, CDR2 FYNNEI. CDR3 size: 16 residues. Trimming at V came to 6 bases and at J to 4 bases, leaving 8 bases not matched to a gene. DNA for the CDR3: TGTGCCAGCAGGGAGGGGACAGGGGGCTATGCAGATACGCAGTATTTT. Encoded protein: CASREGTGGYADTQYF. Complete variable domain (other parts from reference TRBV2 and TRBJ2-3): EPEVTQTPSHQVTQMGQEVILRCVPISNHLYFYWYRQILGQKVEFLVSFYNNEISEKSEIFDDQFSVERPDGSNFTLKIRSTKLEDSAMYFCASREGTGGYADTQYFGPGTRLTVL.

This clone was seen once. The chain joins TRBV19 to TRBJ1-2; TRBD1 aligns across 7 bases. CDR1 is LNHDA and CDR2 is SQIVND in the germline V gene (reference sequence). The CDR3 runs to 15 residues. Germline trimming cut 4 bases from V and 5 bases from J; bases unmatched to any gene: 10. The CDR3 is CASSSLQGRRYGYTF. Written as DNA, the CDR3 is TGTGCCAGTAGTAGTCTACAGGGGCGTCGGTATGGCTACACCTTC.

The CDR3 sequence: CASSRQGNYGYTF. The CDR3, as DNA: TGTGCCAGCAGCCGACAGGGGAACTATGGCTACACCTTC. J is TRBJ1-2 and V is TRBV2; 8 bases are shared with TRBD1. CDR3 length: 13 residues. J gave up 2 bases and V 6 bases, and 2 bases lay outside the gene matches. Germline lookup yields CDR1 SNHLY and CDR2 FYNNEI.

V usage is TRBV7-2 and J usage is TRBJ2-5, with D perhaps matching TRBD2 (6 bases). The CDR3 extends over 16 amino acids. Germline values: CDR1 SGHTA, CDR2 FQGNSA. V was cut by 2 bases and J by 7 bases, with 20 bases left in between. The CDR3 loop reads CASSLSPEAGRGTQYF. As DNA, the CDR3 is TGTGCCAGCAGCTTAAGCCCAGAGGCGGGGCGAGGGACCCAGTACTTC.

The chain recombines TRBV9 with TRBJ1-1; 7 nucleotides line up with TRBD1. In germline, CDR1 is SGDLS, CDR2 YYNGEE. The V and J ends lost 5 bases and 5 bases, in that order; junction bases with no gene match: 6. The CDR3 covers 13 residues. CDR3 loop: CASSLQGGTEAFF. The CDR3 DNA reads TGTGCCAGCAGTCTCCAGGGGGGGACTGAAGCTTTCTTT.

The rearrangement links TRBV7-3 to TRBJ2-1; 7 bases agree with TRBD2. Germline loops: CDR1 SGHTA, CDR2 FQGTGA. The CDR3 is made up of 14 amino acids. V gave up 5 bases and J gave up 12 bases; unmatched junction bases: 13. CDR3 sequence reads: CASSDRSGGTGQFF. In DNA form, the CDR3 reads TGTGCCAGCAGCGACCGGTCGGGGGGTACGGGGCAGTTCTTC.

Here the CDR3 DNA reads TGTGCCAGCAGCTCAGACGACAGGGGACTTTACGAGCAGTACTTC. Protein sequence: CASSSDDRGLYEQYF. The rearrangement links TRBV11-1 to TRBJ2-7; 8 bases are shared with TRBD1. This CDR3 region has 15 residues. With V trimmed by 4 bases and J by 4 bases, 9 bases remained unmatched. Germline loops: CDR1 SGHAT, CDR2 FQDESV (reference sequence).

This chain joins TRBV18 and TRBJ2-5, with 11 bases lining up with TRBD1. V was pared by 4 bases and J by 5 bases, with 3 bases of the junction left unmatched. The germline V gene has CDR1 KGHSH and CDR2 LQKENI. The CDR3 spans 14 residues. CDR3 amino acids: CASSQDRGRETQYF. CDR3 bases: TGTGCCAGCTCACAGGACAGGGGGCGGGAGACCCAGTACTTC.

This rearrangement joins TRBV28 to TRBJ1-1; no definite D call. The V gene lost 1 base and the J gene lost 1 base, with 7 bases spanning the gap. The CDR3 sequence is 14 residues long. Germline V gene data show CDR1 as MDHEN and CDR2 as SYDVKM. The CDR3 nucleotides read TGTGCCAGCAGTTTATTGGCAGGGAACACTGAAGCTTTCTTT. Its protein product is CASSLLAGNTEAFF.

The rearrangement uses TRBV7-9 and TRBJ1-2, with 8 bases identical to TRBD1. V lost 5 bases to trimming and J lost 0 bases; unmatched junction nucleotides: 8. The CDR3 runs to 16 residues. Germline assignment: CDR1 SEHNR and CDR2 FQNEAQ (reference sequence). CDR3 protein: CASSTHHRGTNYGYTF. Written as DNA, the CDR3 is TGTGCCAGCAGCACCCACCACAGGGGGACTAACTATGGCTACACCTTC.

A few counts support this clone. The V and J genes are TRBV6-6 and TRBJ1-1, with 10 positions matching TRBD1. Per the germline V gene, CDR1 is MNHNY and CDR2 is SVGAGI (reference sequence). The CDR3 has 14 residues. J lost 5 bases, V lost 6 bases, and 6 bases had no gene match. CDR3 DNA sequence: TGTGCCAGCAGCCGCCCGGACAGGGGGACTGAAGCTTTCTTT. It translates to CASSRPDRGTEAFF.